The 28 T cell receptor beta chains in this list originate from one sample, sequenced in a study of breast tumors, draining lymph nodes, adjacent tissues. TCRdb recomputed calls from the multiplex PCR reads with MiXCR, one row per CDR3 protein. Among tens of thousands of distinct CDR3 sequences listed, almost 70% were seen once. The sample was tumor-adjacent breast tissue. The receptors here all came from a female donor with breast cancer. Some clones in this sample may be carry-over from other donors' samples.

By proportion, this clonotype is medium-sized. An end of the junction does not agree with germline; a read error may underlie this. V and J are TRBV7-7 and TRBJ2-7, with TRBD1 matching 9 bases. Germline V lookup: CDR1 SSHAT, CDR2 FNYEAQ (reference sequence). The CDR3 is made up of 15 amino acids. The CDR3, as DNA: TGTGCTAGCAGCCCCGGGACAGGGAGTTCCTACGAGCAGTACTTC. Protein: CASSPGTGSSYEQYF.

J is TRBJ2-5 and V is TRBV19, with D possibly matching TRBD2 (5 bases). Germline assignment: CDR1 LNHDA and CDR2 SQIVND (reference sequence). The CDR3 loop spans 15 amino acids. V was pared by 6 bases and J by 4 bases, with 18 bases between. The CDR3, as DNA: TGTGCCAGTAGCCCAAACCTCGGAGGTCGAGAGACCCAGTACTTC. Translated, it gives CASSPNLGGRETQYF. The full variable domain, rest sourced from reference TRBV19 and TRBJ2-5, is DGGITQSPKYLFRKEGQNVTLSCEQNLNHDAMYWYRQDPGQGLRLIYYSQIVNDFQKGDIAEGYSVSREKKESFPLTVTSAQKNPTAFYLCASSPNLGGRETQYFGPGTRLLVL.

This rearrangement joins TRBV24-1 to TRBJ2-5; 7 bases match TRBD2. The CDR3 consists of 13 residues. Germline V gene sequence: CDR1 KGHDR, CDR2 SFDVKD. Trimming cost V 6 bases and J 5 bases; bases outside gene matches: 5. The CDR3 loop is CATSLAGGETQYF. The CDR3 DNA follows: TGTGCCACCAGTTTAGCGGGTGGGGAGACCCAGTACTTC.

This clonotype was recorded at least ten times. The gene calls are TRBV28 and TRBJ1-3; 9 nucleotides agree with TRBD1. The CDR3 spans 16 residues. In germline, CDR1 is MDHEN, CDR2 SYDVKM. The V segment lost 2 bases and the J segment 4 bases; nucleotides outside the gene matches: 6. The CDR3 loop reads CASSLGGTGSGNTIYF. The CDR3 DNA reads TGTGCCAGCAGTTTAGGGGGGACAGGGTCCGGAAACACCATATATTTT.

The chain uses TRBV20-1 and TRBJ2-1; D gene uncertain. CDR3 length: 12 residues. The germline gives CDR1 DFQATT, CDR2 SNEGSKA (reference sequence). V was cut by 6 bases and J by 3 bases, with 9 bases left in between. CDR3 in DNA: TGCAGTGCCACCGGACGCTACAATGAGCAGTTCTTC. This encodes CSATGRYNEQFF.

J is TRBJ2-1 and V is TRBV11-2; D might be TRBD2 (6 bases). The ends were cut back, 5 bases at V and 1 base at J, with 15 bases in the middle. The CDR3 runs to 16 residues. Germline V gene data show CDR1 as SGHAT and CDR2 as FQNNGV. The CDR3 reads CASSLGGEISYNEQFF. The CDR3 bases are TGTGCCAGCAGCCTAGGAGGGGAGATTTCCTACAATGAGCAGTTCTTC.

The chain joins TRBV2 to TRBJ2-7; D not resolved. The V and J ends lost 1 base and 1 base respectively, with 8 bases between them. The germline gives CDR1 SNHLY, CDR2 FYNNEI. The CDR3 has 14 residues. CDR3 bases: TGTGCCAGCAGTGAAGTGGTGGCGTCCTACGAGCAGTACTTC. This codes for CASSEVVASYEQYF.

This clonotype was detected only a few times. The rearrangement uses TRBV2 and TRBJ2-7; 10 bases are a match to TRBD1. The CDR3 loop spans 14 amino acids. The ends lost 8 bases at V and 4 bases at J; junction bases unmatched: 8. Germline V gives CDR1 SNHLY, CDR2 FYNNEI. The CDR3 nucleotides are TGTGCCAGCCTCCGCTCGGGACAGGGGTACGAGCAGTACTTC. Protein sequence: CASLRSGQGYEQYF.

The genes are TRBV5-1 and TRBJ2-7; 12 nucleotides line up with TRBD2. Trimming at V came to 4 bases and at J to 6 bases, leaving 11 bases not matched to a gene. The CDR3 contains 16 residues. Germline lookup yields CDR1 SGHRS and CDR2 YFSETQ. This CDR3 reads CASSKATSGSPSEQYF. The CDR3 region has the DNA TGCGCCAGCAGCAAAGCGACTAGCGGGAGCCCCTCCGAGCAGTACTTC.

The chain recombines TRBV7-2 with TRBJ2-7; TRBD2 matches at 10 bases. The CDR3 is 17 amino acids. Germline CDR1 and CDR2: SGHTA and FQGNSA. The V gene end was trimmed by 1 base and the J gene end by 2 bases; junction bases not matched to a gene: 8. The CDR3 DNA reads TGTGCCAGCAGCTTAGGGTCGAGCGGGAGGGGGGCCTACGAGCAGTACTTC. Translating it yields CASSLGSSGRGAYEQYF.

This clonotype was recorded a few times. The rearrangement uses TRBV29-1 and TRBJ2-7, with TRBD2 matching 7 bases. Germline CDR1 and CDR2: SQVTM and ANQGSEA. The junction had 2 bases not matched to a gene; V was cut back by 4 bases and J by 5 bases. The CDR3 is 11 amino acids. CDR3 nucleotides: TGCAGCGTTGGACTAGCAAACGAGCAGTACTTC. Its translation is CSVGLANEQYF.

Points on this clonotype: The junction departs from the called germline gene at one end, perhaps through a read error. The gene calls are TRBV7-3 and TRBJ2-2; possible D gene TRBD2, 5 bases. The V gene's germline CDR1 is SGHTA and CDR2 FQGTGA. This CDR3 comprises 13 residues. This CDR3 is CASSLRGTEELFF. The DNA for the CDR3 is TGTGCCAGCAGCTTACGGGGAACCGAGGAGCTGTTTTTT.

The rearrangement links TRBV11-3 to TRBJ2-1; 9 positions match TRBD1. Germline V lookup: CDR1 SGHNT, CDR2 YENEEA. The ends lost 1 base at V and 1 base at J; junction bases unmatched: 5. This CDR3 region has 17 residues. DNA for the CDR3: TGTGCCAGCAGCTTAGTCCTTGGGACAGGGTCCTACAATGAGCAGTTCTTC. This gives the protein CASSLVLGTGSYNEQFF.

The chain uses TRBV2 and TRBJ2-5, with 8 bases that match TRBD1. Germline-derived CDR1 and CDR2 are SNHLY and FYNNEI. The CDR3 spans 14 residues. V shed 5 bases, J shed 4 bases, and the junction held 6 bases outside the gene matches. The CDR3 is CASSFGQGVETQYF. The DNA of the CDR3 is TGTGCCAGCAGTTTTGGACAGGGCGTAGAGACCCAGTACTTC.

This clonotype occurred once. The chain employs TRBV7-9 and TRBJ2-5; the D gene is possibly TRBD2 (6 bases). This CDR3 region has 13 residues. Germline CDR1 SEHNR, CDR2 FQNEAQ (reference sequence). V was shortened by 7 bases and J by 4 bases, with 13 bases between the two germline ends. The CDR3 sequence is CASTGTEGETQYF. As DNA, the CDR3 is TGTGCCAGCACCGGGACGGAGGGAGAGACCCAGTACTTC.

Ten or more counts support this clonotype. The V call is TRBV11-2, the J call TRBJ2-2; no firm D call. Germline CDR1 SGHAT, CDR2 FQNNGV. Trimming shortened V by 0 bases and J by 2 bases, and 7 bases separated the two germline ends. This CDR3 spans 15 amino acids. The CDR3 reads CASSLESRNTGELFF. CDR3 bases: TGTGCCAGCAGCTTAGAGTCCAGAAACACCGGGGAGCTGTTTTTT.

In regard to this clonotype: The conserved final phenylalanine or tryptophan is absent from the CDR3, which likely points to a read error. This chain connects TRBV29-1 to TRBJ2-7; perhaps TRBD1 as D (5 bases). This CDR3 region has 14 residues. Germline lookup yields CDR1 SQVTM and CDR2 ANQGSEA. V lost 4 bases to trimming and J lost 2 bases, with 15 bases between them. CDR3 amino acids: CSVGGWAPTYEQYL. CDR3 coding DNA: TGCAGCGTTGGGGGCTGGGCGCCGACCTACGAGCAGTACCTC.

DNA of the CDR3: TGTGCCAGCAGCCCACAACAGGGAGCCGGCTACACCTTC. Residues: CASSPQQGAGYTF. The rearrangement links TRBV5-4 to TRBJ1-2, with D possibly being TRBD1 (6 bases). V lost 4 bases, J lost 8 bases, and 15 bases lay in between. This CDR3 is built from 13 residues. CDR1 is SGHNT and CDR2 is YYREEE in the germline V gene (reference sequence).

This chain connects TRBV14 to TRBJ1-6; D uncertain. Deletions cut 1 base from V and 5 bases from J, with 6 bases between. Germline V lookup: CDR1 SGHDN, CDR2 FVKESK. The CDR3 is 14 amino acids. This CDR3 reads CASSQARDNSPLHF. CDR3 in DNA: TGTGCCAGCAGCCAAGCCCGAGATAATTCACCCCTCCACTTT.

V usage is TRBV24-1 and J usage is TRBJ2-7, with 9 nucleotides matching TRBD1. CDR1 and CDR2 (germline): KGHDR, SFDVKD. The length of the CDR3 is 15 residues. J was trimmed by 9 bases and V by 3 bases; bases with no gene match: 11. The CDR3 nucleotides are TGTGCCACCAGTGATCCAGGGACAGGGAACTTTGGGCAGTACTTC. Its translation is CATSDPGTGNFGQYF.

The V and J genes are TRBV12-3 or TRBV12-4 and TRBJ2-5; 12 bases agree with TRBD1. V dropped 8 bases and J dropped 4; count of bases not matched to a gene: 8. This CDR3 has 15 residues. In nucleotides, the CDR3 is TGTGCCAGCGCAAACTGGGGACAGGGGGCAGAGACCCAGTACTTC. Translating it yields CASANWGQGAETQYF.

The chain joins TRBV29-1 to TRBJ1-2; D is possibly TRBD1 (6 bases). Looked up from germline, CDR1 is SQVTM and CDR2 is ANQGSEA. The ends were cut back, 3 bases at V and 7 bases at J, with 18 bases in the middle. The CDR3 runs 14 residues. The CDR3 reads CSVEISRGLSGYTF. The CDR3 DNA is TGCAGCGTTGAGATCAGCAGGGGCTTATCTGGCTACACCTTC.

The CDR3 region is CASTGQPNSGANVLTF. The CDR3 nucleotides read TGTGCCAGTACTGGACAGCCGAACTCTGGGGCCAACGTCCTGACTTTC. The rearrangement uses TRBV19 and TRBJ2-6; tentative D call: TRBD1 (6 bases). The ends were cut back, 7 bases at V and 0 bases at J, with 13 bases in the middle. The length of the CDR3 is 16 residues. Germline lookup yields CDR1 LNHDA and CDR2 SQIVND (reference sequence).

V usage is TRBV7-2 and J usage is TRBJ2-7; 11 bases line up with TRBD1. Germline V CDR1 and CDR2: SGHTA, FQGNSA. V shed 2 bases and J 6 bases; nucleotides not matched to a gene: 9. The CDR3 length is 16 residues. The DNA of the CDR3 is TGTGCCAGCAGCTTAATTTTTTGGGGACAGGGGGGCGAGCAGTACTTC. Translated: CASSLIFWGQGGEQYF. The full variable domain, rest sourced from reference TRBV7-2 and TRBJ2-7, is GAGVSQSPSNKVTEKGKDVELRCDPISGHTALYWYRQSLGQGLEFLIYFQGNSAPDKSGLPSDRFSAERTGGSVSTLTIQRTQQEDSAVYLCASSLIFWGQGGEQYFGPGTRLTVT.

In DNA, the CDR3 is TGTGCCAGCTTTCGAGACAGGGTTGGAAACACCATATATTTT. It encodes CASFRDRVGNTIYF. J is TRBJ1-3 and V is TRBV2, with 7 bases that match TRBD1. V shed 8 bases, J shed 3 bases, and the junction held 7 bases outside the gene matches. The CDR3 is 14 residues long. Germline loops: CDR1 SNHLY, CDR2 FYNNEI. The variable domain in full, with the rest retrieved from reference TRBV2 and TRBJ1-3, is EPEVTQTPSHQVTQMGQEVILRCVPISNHLYFYWYRQILGQKVEFLVSFYNNEISEKSEIFDDQFSVERPDGSNFTLKIRSTKLEDSAMYFCASFRDRVGNTIYFGEGSWLTVV.

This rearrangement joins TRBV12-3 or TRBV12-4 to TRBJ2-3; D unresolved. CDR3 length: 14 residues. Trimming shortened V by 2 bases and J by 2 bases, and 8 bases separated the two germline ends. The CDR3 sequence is CASSLFRTTDTQYF. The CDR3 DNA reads TGTGCCAGCAGTTTATTCCGGACCACAGATACGCAGTATTTT.

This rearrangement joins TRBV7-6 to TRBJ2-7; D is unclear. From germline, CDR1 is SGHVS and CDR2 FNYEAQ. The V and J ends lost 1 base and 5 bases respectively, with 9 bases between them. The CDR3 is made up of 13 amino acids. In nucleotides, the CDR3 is TGTGCCAGCAGCTTAGGTGGTAGAGACGAGCAGTACTTC. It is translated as CASSLGGRDEQYF.

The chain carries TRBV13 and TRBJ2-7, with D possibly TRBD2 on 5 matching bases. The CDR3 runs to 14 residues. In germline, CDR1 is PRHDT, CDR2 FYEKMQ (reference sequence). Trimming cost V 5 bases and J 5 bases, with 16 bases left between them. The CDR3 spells CASSPGLFGHEQYF. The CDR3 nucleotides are TGTGCCAGCAGCCCAGGACTCTTCGGCCACGAGCAGTACTTC.